What follows is one TCR beta chain and its context. The antigen remains unidentified. A read error may explain this, as a much larger clone is one base away. The length of the CDR3 is 11 residues. Germline CDR1 KGHDR, CDR2 SFDVKD. The ends were cut back, 3 bases at V and 5 bases at J, with 1 base in the middle. TCRdb fed the 5' RACE reads into MiXCR, producing one record per CDR3 protein. The table has a few hundred thousand distinct CDR3 sequences, 20% to 25% seen once; the top ten hold 21%. The data were taken from a study of T-cell memory formation after mild COVID-19. Findings and caveats of the study: Pre-infection memory already had some responding clones, implying cross-reactive memory joined.

The source is a man between 18 and 29 years old who had mild COVID-19 (a few samples of this study predate the infection). Cell type and time point are not known. This sequence joins TRBV24-1 and TRBJ2-1; D is ambiguous. The sample consisted of PBMCs or a T cell subset sorted from them (not recorded which). This CDR3 reads CATSDDNEQFF. The CDR3 nucleotides are TGTGCCACCAGTGATGACAATGAGCAGTTCTTC.